This T cell receptor beta chain was obtained from a study of blood T cells in healthy people across ages. The study's findings and limits: Observed TCR beta diversity per million T cells went down as age went up. This fall followed a roughly linear course with age. Comparison with aged donors showed that long-lived donors had more naive CD4+ cells and higher diversity.

Of note for this clonotype: Its specificity is not known.

Combining a sample-barcoded 5' primer with a J-beta primer mix, a second PCR ran for roughly 7 to 11 cycles. Every single cDNA molecule received a tag from a template-switch adaptor with 12 random nucleotides. TCRdb analysed the 5' RACE reads with MiXCR anew, one entry per CDR3 protein. The data show approximately 690,000 distinct CDR3 sequences, roughly 50% seen once. Each donor supplied roughly 10 milliliters of peripheral blood. CDR3 length: 14 residues. Trimming took off 6 bases at V and 2 bases at J, with 11 bases between the two ends. The V gene's germline CDR1 is WSHSY and CDR2 SAAADI. The J gene is TRBJ2-4, the V gene TRBV10-2, with no clear D. The TCR was taken from a man between 60 and 75 years old in good health. The sample comprised blood. The CDR3 nucleotides are TGCGCCAGCAGGGACGGCTCGACCAAAAACATTCAGTACTTC. It translates to CASRDGSTKNIQYF.